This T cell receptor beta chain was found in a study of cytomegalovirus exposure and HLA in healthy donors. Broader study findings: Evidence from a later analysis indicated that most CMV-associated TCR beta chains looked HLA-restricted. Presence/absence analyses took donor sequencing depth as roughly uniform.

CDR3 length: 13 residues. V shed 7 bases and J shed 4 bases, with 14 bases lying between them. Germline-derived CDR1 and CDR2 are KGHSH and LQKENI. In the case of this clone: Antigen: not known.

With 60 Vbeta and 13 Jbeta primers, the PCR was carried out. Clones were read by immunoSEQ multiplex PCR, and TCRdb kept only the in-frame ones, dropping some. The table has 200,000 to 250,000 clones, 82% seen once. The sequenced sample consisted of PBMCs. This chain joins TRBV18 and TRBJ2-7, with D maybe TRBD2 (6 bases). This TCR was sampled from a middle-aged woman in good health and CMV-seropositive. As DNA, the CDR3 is TGTGCCAGCTGCCCGTTTCGGGAGTACGAGCAGTACTTC. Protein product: CASCPFREYEQYF.